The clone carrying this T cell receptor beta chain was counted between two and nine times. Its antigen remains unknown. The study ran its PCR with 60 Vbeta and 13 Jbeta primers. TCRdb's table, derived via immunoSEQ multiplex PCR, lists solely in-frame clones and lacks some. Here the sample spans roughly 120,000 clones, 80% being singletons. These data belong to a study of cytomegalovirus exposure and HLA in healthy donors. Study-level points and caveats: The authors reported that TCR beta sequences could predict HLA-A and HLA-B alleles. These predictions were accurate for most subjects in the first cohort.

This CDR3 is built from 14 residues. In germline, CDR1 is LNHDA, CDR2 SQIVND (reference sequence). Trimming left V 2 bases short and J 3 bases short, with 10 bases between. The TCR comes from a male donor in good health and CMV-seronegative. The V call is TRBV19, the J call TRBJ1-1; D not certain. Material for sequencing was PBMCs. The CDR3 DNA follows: TGTGCCAGTAGTATACAGGAGGGCTACACTGAAGCTTTCTTT. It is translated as CASSIQEGYTEAFF.